What follows are 23 T cell receptor beta chains derived from one specimen sequenced in a study of blood T cell repertoires in COVID-19. Clones were read by immunoSEQ multiplex PCR, and TCRdb kept only the in-frame ones, dropping some. The sample has approximately 500,000 clones, approximately 92% seen once. What was sequenced was peripheral blood. The source is a young man with COVID-19, enrolled during active disease.

This clone came up once. This rearrangement joins TRBV6-5 to TRBJ2-2, with 7 bases that match TRBD2. V lost 6 bases to trimming and J lost 7 bases; unmatched junction nucleotides: 2. The CDR3 is made up of 12 amino acids. Germline V gene data show CDR1 as MNHEY and CDR2 as SVGAGI. The CDR3 loop is CASRRGNGELFF. CDR3 sequence (DNA): TGTGCCAGCAGGCGGGGGAACGGGGAGCTGTTTTTT.

This rearrangement joins TRBV21-1 to TRBJ2-7; the table's D gene call, TRBD1, was not cross checked with the DNA. TRBV21-1 is a pseudogene. The CDR3 extends over 17 amino acids. The CDR3 here is CASSIRQGDPNSYEQYF. For the CDR3, the DNA is TGTGCCAGCAGCATCCGACAGGGGGACCCTAACTCCTACGAGCAGTACTTC.

The chain recombines TRBV27 with TRBJ1-2; possibly TRBD1 for D (6 bases). Germline CDR1 reads MNHEY; CDR2 reads SMNVEV (reference sequence). The CDR3 spans 14 residues. Trimming pared 5 bases from V and 4 bases from J, leaving 14 bases between. The CDR3 loop is CASSPATGTYGYTF. DNA for the CDR3: TGTGCCAGCAGTCCTGCGACAGGTACCTATGGCTACACCTTC.

In its sample, this clone was seen once. V gene TRBV27 combines with J gene TRBJ2-1; D unresolved. V lost 5 bases to trimming and J lost 3 bases, with 11 bases between them. The CDR3 extends over 14 amino acids. Germline-derived CDR1 and CDR2 are MNHEY and SMNVEV (reference sequence). This CDR3 is CASSLTINYNEQFF. CDR3 DNA: TGTGCCAGCAGTCTAACCATAAACTACAATGAGCAGTTCTTC.

This clone was counted a single time. The chain uses TRBV20-1 and TRBJ1-1; D is undetermined. The CDR3 length is 14 residues. Germline assignment: CDR1 DFQATT and CDR2 SNEGSKA (reference sequence). Trimming pared 3 bases from V and 0 bases from J, leaving 11 bases between. The CDR3 bases are TGCAGTGCTAGTTCTCGTCGGGTGAACACTGAAGCTTTCTTT. Amino acids: CSASSRRVNTEAFF.

The V call is TRBV25-1, the J call TRBJ2-1, with TRBD1 as a possible D gene (7 bases). Germline assignment: CDR1 MGHDK and CDR2 SYGVNS. With 1 base removed from V and 0 bases from J, the gap between germline ends came to 16 bases. The CDR3 is made up of 18 amino acids. CDR3 sequence (DNA): TGTGCCAGCAGTGAATCCAGGGGGGAATTTCACTCCTACAATGAGCAGTTCTTC. Translation: CASSESRGEFHSYNEQFF.

CDR3 amino acids: CASGSLRRQGYIDTEAFF. The CDR3 DNA reads TGTGCCAGCGGTTCCCTCCGCAGACAGGGATATATCGACACTGAAGCTTTCTTT. The V call is TRBV5-5, the J call TRBJ1-1; 7 positions match TRBD1. CDR3 length: 18 residues. With 7 bases clipped from V and 3 bases from J, the junction kept 21 bases outside the gene matches. Germline CDR1 and CDR2: SGHKS and YYEKEE (reference sequence).

This chain connects TRBV19 to TRBJ1-2, with 9 bases lining up with TRBD1. The trim removed 4 bases at V and 2 bases at J, leaving 17 bases unmatched. In germline, CDR1 is LNHDA, CDR2 SQIVND (reference sequence). This CDR3 has 19 residues. The CDR3 sequence: CASSRGTGTGRNRNYGYTF. In DNA, the CDR3 is TGTGCCAGTAGTAGAGGGACCGGGACAGGGAGGAATAGGAACTATGGCTACACCTTC.

This chain links TRBV30 with TRBJ1-5, with TRBD1 as a possible D gene (6 bases). The CDR3 length is 13 residues. The germline V gene encodes CDR1 GTSNPN and CDR2 SVGIG (reference sequence). Trimming left V 4 bases short and J 9 bases short, with 16 bases between. The DNA of the CDR3 is TGTGCCTGGACCGCGGACAGTTTGTTGCCCCAGCATTTT. This sequence encodes CAWTADSLLPQHF.

This CDR3 is CSVDGAGGAYNEQFF. CDR3 DNA: TGCAGCGTTGATGGGGCGGGAGGAGCCTACAATGAGCAGTTCTTC. The rearrangement joins TRBV29-1 to TRBJ2-1, with TRBD2 identical over 8 bases. This CDR3 region has 15 residues. The germline V gene has CDR1 SQVTM and CDR2 ANQGSEA. Germline trimming cut 3 bases from V and 2 bases from J; bases unmatched to any gene: 6.

V usage is TRBV29-1 and J usage is TRBJ1-1; 9 positions match TRBD1. CDR1 SQVTM and CDR2 ANQGSEA come from the germline V gene. The CDR3 runs to 13 residues. The trim removed 7 bases at V and 7 bases at J, leaving 10 bases unmatched. CDR3 loop: CSAVGQGEVEAFF. CDR3 bases: TGCAGCGCCGTGGGACAGGGAGAAGTTGAAGCTTTCTTT. The full variable domain, completed using reference TRBV29-1 and TRBJ1-1, is SAVISQKPSRDICQRGTSLTIQCQVDSQVTMMFWYRQQPGQSLTLIATANQGSEATYESGFVIDKFPISRPNLTFSTLTVSNMSPEDSSIYLCSAVGQGEVEAFFGQGTRLTVV.

The chain couples TRBV11-2 to TRBJ2-7; TRBD2 matches at 7 bases. V lost 0 bases, J lost 6 bases, and 11 bases stayed unmatched. CDR1 and CDR2 from the germline V gene are SGHAT and FQNNGV. This CDR3 spans 16 amino acids. The CDR3 region is CASSLEVGLAVGEQYF. CDR3 sequence (DNA): TGTGCCAGCAGCTTAGAGGTGGGCCTAGCGGTGGGCGAGCAGTACTTC.

The chain is built from TRBV2 and TRBJ2-7, with 8 bases fitting TRBD2. This CDR3 comprises 15 residues. From germline, CDR1 is SNHLY and CDR2 FYNNEI. J was trimmed by 2 bases and V by 7 bases; bases with no gene match: 10. The CDR3: CASIERTSGTYEQYF. CDR3 in DNA: TGTGCCAGCATAGAACGTACTAGCGGAACCTACGAGCAGTACTTC.

The chain employs TRBV9 and TRBJ1-2, with 7 bases fitting TRBD1. The CDR3 runs 16 residues. The germline CDR1 and CDR2 sequences are SGDLS and YYNGEE. The junction had 11 bases not matched to a gene; V was cut back by 4 bases and J by 2 bases. CDR3 protein: CASSLRQGGGNYGYTF. CDR3 nucleotides: TGTGCCAGCAGCCTACGACAGGGCGGCGGGAACTATGGCTACACCTTC.

The chain recombines TRBV3-1 (or the pseudogene TRBV3-2) with TRBJ2-7; D might be TRBD1 (6 bases). From germline, CDR1 is LGHDT and CDR2 YNNKEL (reference sequence). V lost 2 bases and J 0 bases, leaving 8 bases between the germline ends. This CDR3 has 14 residues. The DNA for the CDR3 is TGTGCCAGCAGCCAAAAAGGGGGCTCCTACGAGCAGTACTTC. Encoded protein: CASSQKGGSYEQYF.

The chain recombines TRBV11-3 with TRBJ1-1, with 8 bases matching TRBD1. V lost 5 bases and J lost 0; bases outside the gene matches: 5. The CDR3 runs to 15 residues. Germline CDR1 and CDR2: SGHNT and YENEEA. The CDR3 sequence: CASSGQGQVNTEAFF. The CDR3 DNA is TGTGCCAGCAGCGGACAGGGCCAGGTGAACACTGAAGCTTTCTTT.

The chain uses TRBV7-9 and TRBJ2-3; 8 nucleotides line up with TRBD1. The junction had 13 bases not matched to a gene; V was cut back by 5 bases and J by 3 bases. The CDR3 length is 17 residues. Germline lookup yields CDR1 SEHNR and CDR2 FQNEAQ (reference sequence). For the CDR3, the DNA is TGTGCCAGCAGCCCTCAACGGACAGGGATGCGGACAGATACGCAGTATTTT. Translation: CASSPQRTGMRTDTQYF.

The V gene is TRBV12-3 or TRBV12-4, the J gene TRBJ2-1; D gene ambiguous. Trimming removed 7 bases from V and 8 bases from J, with 15 bases in between. This CDR3 comprises 13 residues. CDR3 in amino acids: CASNKLGRHEQFF. CDR3 in DNA: TGTGCCAGCAATAAATTGGGCCGACATGAGCAGTTCTTC.

This chain connects TRBV2 to TRBJ2-1; 7 nucleotides match TRBD2. From germline, CDR1 is SNHLY and CDR2 FYNNEI. This CDR3 has 14 amino acids. Losses at the gene ends were 2 bases for V and 7 bases for J; bases not matched to a gene: 5. The CDR3 reads CASSEFLAANEQFF. The DNA of the CDR3 is TGTGCCAGCAGTGAATTCCTAGCGGCAAATGAGCAGTTCTTC.

V gene TRBV5-1 combines with J gene TRBJ1-4, with TRBD1 matching over 7 bases. Germline CDR1 and CDR2: SGHRS and YFSETQ. The CDR3 has 15 amino acids. J gave up 5 bases and V 0 bases, and 4 bases lay outside the gene matches. The CDR3: CASSLGDSPNEKLFF. CDR3 DNA: TGCGCCAGCAGCTTGGGGGACAGCCCAAATGAAAAACTGTTTTTT.

The chain has TRBV6-1 and TRBJ1-1, with TRBD1 identical over 9 bases. This CDR3 has 17 residues. Germline loops: CDR1 MNHNS, CDR2 SASEGT. J gave up 0 bases and V 3 bases, and 8 bases lay outside the gene matches. The CDR3 nucleotides read TGTGCCAGCAGTGACTTACAGGGGGCGGGGATGAACACTGAAGCTTTCTTT. Amino acids: CASSDLQGAGMNTEAFF.

V usage is TRBV10-1 and J usage is TRBJ1-4, with 9 bases matching TRBD1. V shed 4 bases, J shed 3 bases, and the junction held 9 bases outside the gene matches. CDR1 and CDR2 (germline): WNHNN, SYGVQD (reference sequence). The CDR3 has 17 residues. The CDR3 here is CASSGGQGTVSNEKLFF. For the CDR3, the DNA is TGCGCCAGCAGTGGCGGACAGGGGACGGTGTCTAATGAAAAACTGTTTTTT.

This clone was detected a few times. This chain's CDR3 is CASSGGAGANVLTF. CDR3 nucleotide sequence: TGTGCCAGCAGTGGGGGCGCTGGGGCCAACGTCCTGACTTTC. The V gene is TRBV2, the J gene TRBJ2-6; D is perhaps TRBD1 (5 bases). V gave up 4 bases and J gave up 2 bases, with 6 bases separating them. This CDR3 has 14 amino acids. Germline CDR1 and CDR2: SNHLY and FYNNEI.